These 27 T cell receptor beta chains were sequenced from one sample in a study of molecular identifiers for immune sequencing clone quantification. Via MiXCR, TCRdb re-called the PCR reads, giving one row per CDR3 protein. The repertoire consists of about 320,000 distinct CDR3 sequences, with about 21% occurring once and the leading ten covering 0.7% to 0.9%. The specimen sequenced was naive CD8+ T cells from blood, with Jurkat cell RNA spiked in. Subset reported: FACS-sorted CD8+CD4-CCR7+CD45RA+ naive T cells. The receptors derive from a human donor in good health. Some libraries in this study had Jurkat cell RNA spiked in.

This clonotype was recorded at least ten times. The rearrangement links TRBV27 to TRBJ2-7, with TRBD2 matching 8 bases. CDR1 and CDR2 from the germline V gene are MNHEY and SMNVEV (reference sequence). V dropped 4 bases and J dropped 2; count of bases not matched to a gene: 4. This CDR3 contains 14 residues. CDR3: CASSSGLEAYEQYF. The DNA of the CDR3 is TGTGCCAGCAGTTCGGGACTAGAAGCCTACGAGCAGTACTTC.

This clonotype has ten or more counts. The chain recombines TRBV27 with TRBJ2-7; D not resolved. The ends were cut back, 8 bases at V and 0 bases at J, with 14 bases in the middle. The germline V gene encodes CDR1 MNHEY and CDR2 SMNVEV (reference sequence). The CDR3 totals 14 residues. The CDR3 is CASGPLDRSYEQYF. The CDR3 coding sequence is TGTGCCAGCGGCCCCCTAGATCGCTCCTACGAGCAGTACTTC.

On this clonotype itself: Given a much more abundant clone one base away, this may be a read error. J is TRBJ1-3 and V is TRBV9; no firm D call. CDR1 SGDLS and CDR2 YYNGEE come from the germline V gene. This CDR3 has 14 amino acids. CDR3 bases: TGTGCCAGCAGCAACGACAACTCTGGAAACACCATATGTTTT. It is translated as CASSNDNSGNTICF.

Worth noting for this clonotype: Possible read error: a much larger clone is one base away. The CDR3 DNA reads as TGTGCCAGCAGTCCAACTAGCGGGAGGGCCGGTGGGAAGCAGTACTTC. It codes for CASSPTSGRAGGKQYF. This chain uses TRBV28 with TRBJ2-7; the match to TRBD2 covers 13 bases. The V gene's germline CDR1 is MDHEN and CDR2 SYDVKM. The CDR3 covers 16 residues. J lost 8 bases, V lost 5 bases, and 12 bases had no gene match. The full variable domain, rest sourced from reference TRBV28 and TRBJ2-7, is DVKVTQSSRYLVKRTGEKVFLECVQDMDHENMFWYRQDPGLGLRLIYFSYDVKMKEKGDIPEGYSVSREKKERFSLILESASTNQTSMYLCASSPTSGRAGGKQYFGPGTRLTVT.

This clonotype was seen many times. In nucleotides, the CDR3 is TGCGCCAGCAGCCCGGAAGGACAGATTAGAAATCAGCCCCAGCATTTT. It translates to CASSPEGQIRNQPQHF. V and J are TRBV4-1 and TRBJ1-5, with a possible D match to TRBD1 (6 bases). Germline V gene lookup returns CDR1 MGHRA and CDR2 YSYEKL. V gave up 4 bases and J gave up 4 bases, with 17 bases separating them. The CDR3 runs to 16 residues.

The table lists this clonotype with many counts. The CDR3 is CATSESGYEQYF. DNA for the CDR3: TGTGCCACCAGTGAATCCGGGTACGAGCAGTACTTC. V usage is TRBV24-1 and J usage is TRBJ2-7; D uncertain. Trimming pared 4 bases from V and 4 bases from J, leaving 7 bases between. The V gene's germline CDR1 is KGHDR and CDR2 SFDVKD. This CDR3 region has 12 residues.

This clonotype was picked up many times. The V call is TRBV6-5, the J call TRBJ2-7; the D is unclear. The V gene's germline CDR1 is MNHEY and CDR2 SVGAGI. V was cut by 0 bases and J by 6 bases, with 12 bases left in between. The CDR3 is made up of 14 amino acids. The CDR3 region has the DNA TGTGCCAGCAGTTACTCGACGTCTATCGGCGAGCAGTACTTC. Its protein product is CASSYSTSIGEQYF.

This clonotype showed up just once. Compared with germline, one end of the junction differs, possibly owing to a read error. V and J are TRBV20-1 and TRBJ2-2; TRBD2 matches at 11 bases. This CDR3 region has 18 residues. Germline lookup yields CDR1 DFQATT and CDR2 SNEGSKA (reference sequence). The CDR3 DNA follows: TGCAGTGCTAGAGATATTGGACTGGTGGGACTAGCGGCCGGGAAGCTGTTTTTT. It encodes CSARDIGLVGLAAGKLFF.

This clonotype appeared many times. The chain links TRBV28 to TRBJ1-6; D not resolved. The CDR3 is made up of 14 amino acids. Germline V gives CDR1 MDHEN, CDR2 SYDVKM. Trimming pared 3 bases from V and 12 bases from J, leaving 15 bases between. In DNA form, the CDR3 reads TGTGCCAGCAGTTTTCGAGGAAAGTTTGGACCCCTCCACTTT. Its protein product is CASSFRGKFGPLHF.

As regards this clonotype: This may stem from a read error, because a much larger clone lies one nucleotide away. Without the conserved terminal phenylalanine or tryptophan, this CDR3 likely stems from a read error. The chain uses TRBV30 and TRBJ1-2, with no clear D. V was cut by 3 bases and J by 3 bases, with 2 bases left in between. Germline V CDR1 and CDR2: GTSNPN, SVGIG (reference sequence). The CDR3 length is 10 residues. The CDR3 is CAWRHYGYTS. CDR3 nucleotide sequence: TGTGCCTGGAGACACTATGGCTACACCTCC.

This clonotype was observed at least ten times. V and J are TRBV9 and TRBJ2-1; 7 bases line up with TRBD2. The CDR3 totals 15 residues. Germline V CDR1 and CDR2: SGDLS, YYNGEE. With 0 bases clipped from V and 3 bases from J, the junction kept 3 bases outside the gene matches. The CDR3 DNA follows: TGTGCCAGCAGCGTAGCCCCTAGCGGCTACAATGAGCAGTTCTTC. Translation: CASSVAPSGYNEQFF.

This clonotype was found many times. The chain couples TRBV28 to TRBJ2-5; the D is unclear. The ends were cut back, 5 bases at V and 0 bases at J, with 13 bases in the middle. The CDR3 loop spans 15 amino acids. The germline gives CDR1 MDHEN, CDR2 SYDVKM. The CDR3 coding sequence is TGTGCCAGCAGTCCCGATACACGGGACCAAGAGACCCAGTACTTC. Encoded protein: CASSPDTRDQETQYF. Full variable domain (missing parts from reference TRBV28 and TRBJ2-5): DVKVTQSSRYLVKRTGEKVFLECVQDMDHENMFWYRQDPGLGLRLIYFSYDVKMKEKGDIPEGYSVSREKKERFSLILESASTNQTSMYLCASSPDTRDQETQYFGPGTRLLVL.

This clonotype occurred many times. The chain combines TRBV20-1 with TRBJ2-1; D possibly corresponds to TRBD2 (6 bases). In germline, CDR1 is DFQATT, CDR2 SNEGSKA (reference sequence). Trimming removed 5 bases from V and 0 bases from J, with 11 bases in between. CDR3 size: 14 residues. The CDR3 region is CSAEAGHSYNEQFF. CDR3 sequence (DNA): TGCAGTGCTGAAGCGGGTCACTCCTACAATGAGCAGTTCTTC.

Many counts were recorded for this clonotype. The chain employs TRBV7-2 and TRBJ1-5; D not certain. Germline CDR1 reads SGHTA; CDR2 reads FQGNSA. The CDR3 has 16 residues. V dropped 0 bases and J dropped 1 base, with 10 bases sitting between them. The CDR3 region is CASSLAGWASNQPQHF. DNA of the CDR3: TGTGCCAGCAGCTTAGCGGGGTGGGCGAGCAATCAGCCCCAGCATTTT.

The chain links TRBV4-1 to TRBJ2-2; 7 bases are shared with TRBD2. The CDR3 totals 15 residues. Germline V CDR1 and CDR2: MGHRA, YSYEKL. V was pared by 4 bases and J by 7 bases, with 9 bases of the junction left unmatched. The CDR3 here is CASSPLAGAVGELFF. CDR3 DNA: TGCGCCAGCAGCCCCCTTGCGGGAGCGGTCGGGGAGCTGTTTTTT.

Ten or more counts support this clonotype. This sequence joins TRBV2 and TRBJ2-5; D is uncertain. V was pared by 7 bases and J by 3 bases, with 12 bases between. This CDR3 is 13 amino acids long. Germline V gene data show CDR1 as SNHLY and CDR2 as FYNNEI. The CDR3 spells CASIPESEETQYF. DNA for the CDR3: TGTGCCAGCATTCCGGAGTCCGAAGAGACCCAGTACTTC.

This clonotype has a handful of counts. The V call is TRBV7-9, the J call TRBJ1-1, with D maybe TRBD1 (5 bases). The CDR3 runs 17 residues. V lost 1 base to trimming and J lost 4 bases, with 19 bases between them. CDR1 is SEHNR and CDR2 is FQNEAQ in the germline V gene (reference sequence). CDR3 protein: CASSLVRLMGVRTEAFF. CDR3 nucleotides: TGTGCCAGCAGCTTAGTCCGCCTGATGGGGGTCCGCACTGAAGCTTTCTTT.

This clonotype was detected many times. This rearrangement joins TRBV27 to TRBJ2-5; D uncertain. The CDR3 sequence is 12 residues long. Germline V gives CDR1 MNHEY, CDR2 SMNVEV (reference sequence). The germline V and J ends were trimmed by 8 bases and 5 bases, with 12 bases remaining between them. CDR3 coding DNA: TGTGCCAGCGGCCTAACCCCGGAGACCCAGTACTTC. Translating it yields CASGLTPETQYF.

This rearrangement joins TRBV4-3 to TRBJ2-3; D is ambiguous. This CDR3 contains 15 residues. Germline V lookup: CDR1 LGHNA, CDR2 YSLEER. The V end lost 0 bases, the J end lost 9 bases, and 16 bases lay between the germline ends. CDR3 sequence (DNA): TGCGCCAGCAGCCAAGATCTGGACCAATCCCTAACGCAGTATTTT. Encoded protein: CASSQDLDQSLTQYF.

Concerning this clonotype itself: A much larger clone lies one base from this, so it may be a read error. The chain links TRBV7-6 to TRBJ1-1; D ambiguous. The CDR3 is 15 residues long. Germline V CDR1 and CDR2: SGHVS, FNYEAQ. CDR3 protein: CASSLAQQPNTEALF. Written as DNA, the CDR3 is TGTGCCAGCAGCTTAGCGCAGCAGCCGAACACTGAAGCTCTCTTT.

This clonotype was seen at least ten times. V gene TRBV12-3 or TRBV12-4 combines with J gene TRBJ1-4, with D maybe TRBD1 (6 bases). The CDR3 spans 15 residues. Deletions cut 6 bases from V and 7 bases from J, with 18 bases between. For the CDR3, the DNA is TGTGCCAGCAGCCATACCACAGGGTCCCGTGAAAAACTGTTTTTT. This translates into CASSHTTGSREKLFF.

This clonotype was seen at least ten times. The chain has TRBV20-1 and TRBJ2-3; 9 nucleotides agree with TRBD2. The germline V gene has CDR1 DFQATT and CDR2 SNEGSKA (reference sequence). The CDR3 extends over 16 amino acids. Germline trimming cut 3 bases from V and 5 bases from J; bases unmatched to any gene: 12. The CDR3 DNA reads as TGCAGTGCTAGGAGGTACAGCGGGAGGCGTGTAGATACGCAGTATTTT. This encodes CSARRYSGRRVDTQYF.

At least ten counts were recorded for this clonotype. The chain is built from TRBV9 and TRBJ1-1; 8 bases line up with TRBD1. This CDR3 is built from 16 residues. The germline V gene encodes CDR1 SGDLS and CDR2 YYNGEE. The V segment lost 0 bases and the J segment 8 bases; nucleotides outside the gene matches: 12. For the CDR3, the DNA is TGTGCCAGCAGCGTAGGAGGACAGGGTGTCGAGTCGGAAGCTTTCTTT. Protein: CASSVGGQGVESEAFF.

Concerning this clonotype itself: Since a much larger clone is just one base distant, this may be a read error. The chain carries TRBV4-1 and TRBJ1-1; TRBD1 might be the D (6 bases). Per germline, CDR1 MGHRA and CDR2 YSYEKL. The CDR3 totals 14 residues. V lost 2 bases and J lost 3, with 10 bases in between. The CDR3: CASSQIQGDTEAFF. The DNA for the CDR3 is TGCGCCAGCAGCCAAATACAGGGAGACACTGAAGCTTTCTTT.

With respect to this clonotype: This may be a read error: a much more frequent sequence differs by one nucleotide. The genes are TRBV12-3 or TRBV12-4 and TRBJ1-5; 7 bases are shared with TRBD1. The CDR3 consists of 16 residues. This CDR3 reads CASSFGGGFNNRPQHF. DNA for the CDR3: TGTGCCAGCAGTTTCGGAGGGGGCTTTAACAATCGGCCCCAGCATTTT.

In its sample, this clonotype was seen a few times. V gene TRBV10-3 combines with J gene TRBJ2-3; no clear D. From germline, CDR1 is ENHRY and CDR2 SYGVKD. The CDR3 runs to 11 residues. With 6 bases removed from V and 2 bases from J, the gap between germline ends came to 3 bases. The CDR3 sequence: CAIRVTDTQYF. The CDR3 coding sequence is TGTGCCATCAGGGTCACAGATACGCAGTATTTT.

This clonotype was recorded a few times. The chain uses TRBV12-3 or TRBV12-4 and TRBJ2-3; a possible D gene is TRBD2 (5 bases). Trimming pared 7 bases from V and 2 bases from J, leaving 16 bases between. The CDR3 is made up of 15 amino acids. The CDR3 nucleotides read TGTGCCAGCATTGCTCGGACTGGAGACACAGATACGCAGTATTTT. It specifies CASIARTGDTDTQYF.